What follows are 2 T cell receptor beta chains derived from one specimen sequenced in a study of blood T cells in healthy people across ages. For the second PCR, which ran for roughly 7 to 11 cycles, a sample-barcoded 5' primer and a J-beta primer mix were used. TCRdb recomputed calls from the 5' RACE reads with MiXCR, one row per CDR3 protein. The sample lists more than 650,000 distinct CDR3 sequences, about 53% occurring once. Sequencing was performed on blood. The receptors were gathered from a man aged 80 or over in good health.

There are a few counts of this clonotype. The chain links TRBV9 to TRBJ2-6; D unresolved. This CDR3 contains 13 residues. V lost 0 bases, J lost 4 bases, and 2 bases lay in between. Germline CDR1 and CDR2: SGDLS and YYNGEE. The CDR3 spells CASSVDGANVLTF. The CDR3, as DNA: TGTGCCAGCAGCGTAGACGGGGCCAACGTCCTGACTTTC. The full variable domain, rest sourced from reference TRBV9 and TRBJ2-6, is DSGVTQTPKHLITATGQRVTLRCSPRSGDLSVYWYQQSLDQGLQFLIQYYNGEERAKGNILERFSAQQFPDLHSELNLSSLELGDSALYFCASSVDGANVLTFGAGSRLTVL.

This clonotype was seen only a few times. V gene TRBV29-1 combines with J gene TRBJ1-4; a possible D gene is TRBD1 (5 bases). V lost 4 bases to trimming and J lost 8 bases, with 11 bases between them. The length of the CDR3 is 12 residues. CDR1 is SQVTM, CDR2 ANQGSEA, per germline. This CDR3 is CSVGGQGEKLFF. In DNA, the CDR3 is TGCAGCGTTGGAGGGCAGGGCGAAAAACTGTTTTTT.